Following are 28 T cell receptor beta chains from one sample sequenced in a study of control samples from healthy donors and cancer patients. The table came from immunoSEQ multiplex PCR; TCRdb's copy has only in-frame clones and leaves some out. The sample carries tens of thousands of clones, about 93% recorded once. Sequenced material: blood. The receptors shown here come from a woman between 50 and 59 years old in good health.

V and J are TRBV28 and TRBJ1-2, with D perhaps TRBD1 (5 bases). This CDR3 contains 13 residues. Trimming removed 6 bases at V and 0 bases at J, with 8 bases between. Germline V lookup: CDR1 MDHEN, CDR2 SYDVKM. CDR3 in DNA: TGTGCCAGCAGCCCAGGGACTAACTATGGCTACACCTTC. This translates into CASSPGTNYGYTF.

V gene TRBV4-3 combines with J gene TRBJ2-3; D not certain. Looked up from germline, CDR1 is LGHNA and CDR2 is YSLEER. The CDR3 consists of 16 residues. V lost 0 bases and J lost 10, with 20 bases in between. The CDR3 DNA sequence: TGCGCCAGCAGCCAAGAACCGGTCTCGGGCGGCGGACCGCAGTATTTT. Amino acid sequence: CASSQEPVSGGGPQYF.

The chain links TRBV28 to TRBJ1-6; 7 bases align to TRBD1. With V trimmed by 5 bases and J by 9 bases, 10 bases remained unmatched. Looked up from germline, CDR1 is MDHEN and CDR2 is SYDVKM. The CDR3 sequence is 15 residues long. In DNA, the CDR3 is TGTGCCAGCAGTACCAGACAGGGTACGGGTTCACCCCTCCACTTT. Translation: CASSTRQGTGSPLHF.

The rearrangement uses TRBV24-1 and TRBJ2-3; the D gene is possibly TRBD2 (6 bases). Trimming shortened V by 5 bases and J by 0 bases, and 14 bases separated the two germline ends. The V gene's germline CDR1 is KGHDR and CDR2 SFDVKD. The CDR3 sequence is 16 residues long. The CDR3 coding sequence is TGTGCCACCAGTGGTGGGTGGAGGGCTAGCACAGATACGCAGTATTTT. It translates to CATSGGWRASTDTQYF.

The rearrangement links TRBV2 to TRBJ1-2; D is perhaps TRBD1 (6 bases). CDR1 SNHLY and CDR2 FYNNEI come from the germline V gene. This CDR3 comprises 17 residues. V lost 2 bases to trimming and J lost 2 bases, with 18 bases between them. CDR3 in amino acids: CASSEFGGATPNYGYTF. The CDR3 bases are TGTGCCAGCAGTGAATTTGGGGGGGCAACCCCAAACTATGGCTACACCTTC.

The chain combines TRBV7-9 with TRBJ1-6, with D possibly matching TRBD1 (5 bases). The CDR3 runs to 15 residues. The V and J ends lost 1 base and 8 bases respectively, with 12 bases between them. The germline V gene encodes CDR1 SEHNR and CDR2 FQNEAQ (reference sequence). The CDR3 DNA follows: TGTGCCAGCAGCTTAGGTGACAGAACCCATTCACCCCTCCACTTT. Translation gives CASSLGDRTHSPLHF.

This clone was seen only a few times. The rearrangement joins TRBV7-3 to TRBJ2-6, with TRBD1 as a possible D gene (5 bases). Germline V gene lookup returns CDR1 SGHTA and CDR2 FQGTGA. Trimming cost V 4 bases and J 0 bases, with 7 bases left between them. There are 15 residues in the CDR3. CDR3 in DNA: TGTGCCAGCAGCTCCAGGGCCTCTGGGGCCAACGTCCTGACTTTC. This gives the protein CASSSRASGANVLTF.

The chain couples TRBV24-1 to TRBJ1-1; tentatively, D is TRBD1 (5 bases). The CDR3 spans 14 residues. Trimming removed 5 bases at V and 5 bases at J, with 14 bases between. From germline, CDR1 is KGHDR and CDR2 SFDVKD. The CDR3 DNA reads TGTGCCACCAGTGCCCATGGGAGGGGAACTGAAGCTTTCTTT. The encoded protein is CATSAHGRGTEAFF.

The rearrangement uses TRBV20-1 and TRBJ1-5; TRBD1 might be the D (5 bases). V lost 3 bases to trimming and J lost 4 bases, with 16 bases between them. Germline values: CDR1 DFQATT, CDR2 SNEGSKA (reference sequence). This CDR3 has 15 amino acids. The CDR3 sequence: CSASRPDTPNQPQHF. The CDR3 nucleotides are TGCAGTGCTAGTCGACCGGACACCCCAAATCAGCCCCAGCATTTT.

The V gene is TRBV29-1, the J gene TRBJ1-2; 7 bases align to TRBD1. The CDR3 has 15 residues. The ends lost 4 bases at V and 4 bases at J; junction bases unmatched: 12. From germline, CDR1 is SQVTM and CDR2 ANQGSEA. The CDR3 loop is CSVGRQGGSSYGYTF. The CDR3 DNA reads TGCAGCGTTGGGAGACAGGGAGGTAGCAGCTATGGCTACACCTTC.

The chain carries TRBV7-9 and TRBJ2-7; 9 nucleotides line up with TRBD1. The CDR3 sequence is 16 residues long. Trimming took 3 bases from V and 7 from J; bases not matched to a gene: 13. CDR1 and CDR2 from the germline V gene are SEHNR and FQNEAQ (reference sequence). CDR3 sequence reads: CASSLGSGQGGGEQYF. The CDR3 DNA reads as TGTGCCAGCAGCTTGGGCTCGGGACAGGGAGGTGGAGAGCAGTACTTC.

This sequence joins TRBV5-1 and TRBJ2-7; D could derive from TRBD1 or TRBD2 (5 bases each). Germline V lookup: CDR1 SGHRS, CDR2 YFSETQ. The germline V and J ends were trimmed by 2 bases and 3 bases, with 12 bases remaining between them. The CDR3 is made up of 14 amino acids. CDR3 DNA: TGCGCCAGCAGCTTTGGGCAGGGAGTCTACGAGCAGTACTTC. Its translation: CASSFGQGVYEQYF.

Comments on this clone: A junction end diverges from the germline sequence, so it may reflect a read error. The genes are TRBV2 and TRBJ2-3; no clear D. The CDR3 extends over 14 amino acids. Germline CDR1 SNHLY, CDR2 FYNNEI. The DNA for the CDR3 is TGTGCCAGCACTGAAATTCGGAGCCCAGATACGCAGTATTTT. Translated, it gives CASTEIRSPDTQYF.

The CDR3: CASSFPTGGPDTQYF. CDR3 coding DNA: TGCGCCAGCAGCTTCCCGACAGGGGGCCCCGATACGCAGTATTTT. The V call is TRBV5-1, the J call TRBJ2-3; 10 nucleotides line up with TRBD1. The V and J ends lost 2 bases and 6 bases, in that order; junction bases with no gene match: 6. The germline V gene encodes CDR1 SGHRS and CDR2 YFSETQ. CDR3 length equals 15 residues. Full variable domain (outside the CDR3, taken from reference TRBV5-1 and TRBJ2-3): KAGVTQTPRYLIKTRGQQVTLSCSPISGHRSVSWYQQTPGQGLQFLFEYFSETQRNKGNFPGRFSGRQFSNSRSEMNVSTLELGDSALYLCASSFPTGGPDTQYFGPGTRLTVL.

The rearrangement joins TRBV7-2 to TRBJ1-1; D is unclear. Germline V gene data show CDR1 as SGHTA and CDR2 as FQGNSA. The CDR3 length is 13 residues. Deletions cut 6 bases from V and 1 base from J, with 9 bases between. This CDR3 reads CASSPDWNTEAFF. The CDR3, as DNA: TGTGCCAGCAGTCCGGACTGGAACACTGAAGCTTTCTTT. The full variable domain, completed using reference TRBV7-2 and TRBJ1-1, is GAGVSQSPSNKVTEKGKDVELRCDPISGHTALYWYRQSLGQGLEFLIYFQGNSAPDKSGLPSDRFSAERTGGSVSTLTIQRTQQEDSAVYLCASSPDWNTEAFFGQGTRLTVV.

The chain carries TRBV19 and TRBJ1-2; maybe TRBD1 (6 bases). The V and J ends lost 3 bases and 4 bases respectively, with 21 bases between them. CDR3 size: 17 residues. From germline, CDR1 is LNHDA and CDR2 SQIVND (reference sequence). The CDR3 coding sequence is TGTGCCAGTAGTATCGCAGGGACACTAAAGGGGCTCTATGGCTACACCTTC. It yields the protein CASSIAGTLKGLYGYTF.

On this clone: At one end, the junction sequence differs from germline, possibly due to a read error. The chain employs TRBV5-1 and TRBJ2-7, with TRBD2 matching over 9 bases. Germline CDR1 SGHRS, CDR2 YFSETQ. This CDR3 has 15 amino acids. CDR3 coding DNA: TGCGCCCGCAGCTGGGGCGCGGCGGGGGGGCACGAGCAGTACTTC. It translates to CARSWGAAGGHEQYF.

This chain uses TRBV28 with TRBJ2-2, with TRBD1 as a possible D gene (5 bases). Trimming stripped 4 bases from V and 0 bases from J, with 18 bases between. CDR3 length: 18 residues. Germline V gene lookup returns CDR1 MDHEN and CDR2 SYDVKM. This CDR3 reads CASSSLWLQGSNTGELFF. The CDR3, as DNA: TGTGCCAGCAGTTCCCTATGGCTGCAGGGCTCGAACACCGGGGAGCTGTTTTTT.

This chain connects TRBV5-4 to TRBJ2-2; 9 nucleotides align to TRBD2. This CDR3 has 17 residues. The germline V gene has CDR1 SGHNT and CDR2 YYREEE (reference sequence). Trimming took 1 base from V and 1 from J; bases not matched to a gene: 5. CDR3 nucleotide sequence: TGTGCCAGCAGCTTGCGATCTAGCGGGGTGAACACCGGGGAGCTGTTTTTT. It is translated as CASSLRSSGVNTGELFF.

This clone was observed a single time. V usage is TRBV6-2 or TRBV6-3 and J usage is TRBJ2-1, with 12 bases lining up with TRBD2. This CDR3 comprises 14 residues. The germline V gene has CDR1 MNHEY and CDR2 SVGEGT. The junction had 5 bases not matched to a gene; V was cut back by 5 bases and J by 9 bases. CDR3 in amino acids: CASSNPGLAGEQFF. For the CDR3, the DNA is TGTGCCAGCAGTAATCCGGGACTAGCGGGTGAGCAGTTCTTC.

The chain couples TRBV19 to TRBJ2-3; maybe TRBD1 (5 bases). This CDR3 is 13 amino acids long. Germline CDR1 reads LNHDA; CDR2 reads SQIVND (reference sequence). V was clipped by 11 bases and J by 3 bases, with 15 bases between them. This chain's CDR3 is CASRKRQTDTQYF. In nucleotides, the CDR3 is TGTGCCTCAAGGAAACGACAGACAGATACGCAGTATTTT.

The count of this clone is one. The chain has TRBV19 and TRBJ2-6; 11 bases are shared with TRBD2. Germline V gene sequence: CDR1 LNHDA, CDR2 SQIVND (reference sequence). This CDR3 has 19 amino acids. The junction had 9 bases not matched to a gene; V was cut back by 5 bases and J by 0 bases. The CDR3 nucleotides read TGTGCCAGTAGTCCACGACTAGCGGGGCCCCTCTCTGGGGCCAACGTCCTGACTTTC. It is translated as CASSPRLAGPLSGANVLTF.

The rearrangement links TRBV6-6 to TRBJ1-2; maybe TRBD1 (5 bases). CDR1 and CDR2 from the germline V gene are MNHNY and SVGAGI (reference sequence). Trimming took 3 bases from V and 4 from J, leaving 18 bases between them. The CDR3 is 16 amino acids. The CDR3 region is CASSYSLGEIGYGYTF. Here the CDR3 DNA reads TGTGCCAGCAGTTATAGTTTGGGGGAAATTGGCTATGGCTACACCTTC.

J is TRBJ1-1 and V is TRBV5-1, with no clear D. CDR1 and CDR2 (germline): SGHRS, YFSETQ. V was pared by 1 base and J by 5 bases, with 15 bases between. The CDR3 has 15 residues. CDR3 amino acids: CASSLKAVIGTEAFF. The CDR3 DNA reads TGCGCCAGCAGCTTGAAGGCGGTGATAGGGACTGAAGCTTTCTTT. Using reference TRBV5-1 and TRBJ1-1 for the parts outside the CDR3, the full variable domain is KAGVTQTPRYLIKTRGQQVTLSCSPISGHRSVSWYQQTPGQGLQFLFEYFSETQRNKGNFPGRFSGRQFSNSRSEMNVSTLELGDSALYLCASSLKAVIGTEAFFGQGTRLTVV.

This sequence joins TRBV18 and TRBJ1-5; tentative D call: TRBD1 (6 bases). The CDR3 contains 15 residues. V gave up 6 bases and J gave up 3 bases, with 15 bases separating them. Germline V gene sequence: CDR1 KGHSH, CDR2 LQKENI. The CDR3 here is CASSRQRTVNQPQHF. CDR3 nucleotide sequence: TGTGCCAGCTCCCGACAGCGGACAGTCAATCAGCCCCAGCATTTT. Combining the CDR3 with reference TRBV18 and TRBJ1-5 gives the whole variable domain NAGVMQNPRHLVRRRGQEARLRCSPMKGHSHVYWYRQLPEEGLKFMVYLQKENIIDESGMPKERFSAEFPKEGPSILRIQQVVRGDSAAYFCASSRQRTVNQPQHFGDGTRLSIL.

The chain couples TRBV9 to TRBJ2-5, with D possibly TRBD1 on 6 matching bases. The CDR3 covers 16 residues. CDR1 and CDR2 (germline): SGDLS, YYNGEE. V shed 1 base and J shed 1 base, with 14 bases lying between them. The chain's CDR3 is CASSVTPGTTQETQYF. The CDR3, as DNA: TGTGCCAGCAGCGTAACCCCCGGGACAACCCAAGAGACCCAGTACTTC.

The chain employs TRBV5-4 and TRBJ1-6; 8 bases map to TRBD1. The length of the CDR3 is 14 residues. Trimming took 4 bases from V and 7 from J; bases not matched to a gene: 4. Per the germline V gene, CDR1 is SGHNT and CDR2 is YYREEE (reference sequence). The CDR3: CASSTDRENSPLHF. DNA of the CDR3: TGTGCCAGCAGCACGGACAGGGAGAATTCACCCCTCCACTTT.

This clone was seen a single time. In nucleotides, the CDR3 is TGTGCCAGCAGCTTAGACGGTACTGGCTACACCTTC. It specifies CASSLDGTGYTF. The chain employs TRBV7-9 and TRBJ1-2; D is ambiguous. Trimming took 1 base from V and 7 from J, leaving 7 bases between them. Germline values: CDR1 SEHNR, CDR2 FQNEAQ (reference sequence). This CDR3 contains 12 residues.